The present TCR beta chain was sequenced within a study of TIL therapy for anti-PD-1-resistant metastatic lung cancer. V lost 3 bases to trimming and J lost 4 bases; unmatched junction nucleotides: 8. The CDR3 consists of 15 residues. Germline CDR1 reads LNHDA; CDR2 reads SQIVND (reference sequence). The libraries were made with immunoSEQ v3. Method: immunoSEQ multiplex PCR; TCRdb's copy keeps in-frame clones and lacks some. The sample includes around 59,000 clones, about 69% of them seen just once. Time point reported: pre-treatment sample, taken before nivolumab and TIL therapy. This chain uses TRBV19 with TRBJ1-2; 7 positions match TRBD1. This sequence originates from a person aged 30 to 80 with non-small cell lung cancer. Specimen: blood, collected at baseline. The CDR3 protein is CASSIMGGGAYGYTF. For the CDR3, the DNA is TGTGCCAGTAGTATCATGGGAGGGGGCGCCTATGGCTACACCTTC.